The rows below give T cell receptor beta chains drawn from one sample of a study of shared clonotypes between healthy human individuals. Some clones are missing from TCRdb's copy, which holds only in-frame ones; the method was immunoSEQ multiplex PCR. Among 2,100,000 or so clones listed, almost 96% were seen once. Sequencing used naive CD4+ T cells sorted from blood. The receptor source for this set is a man aged 18 to 30 in good health. Both conserved end residues are part of each CDR3. A D gene is named only where the DNA matches it firmly. Clone size, where shown, is once, few, many, or a class for clones that have expanded.

d_call j_call v_call clone_size cdr3_nt cdr3_aa
TRBD1 TRBJ1-1 TRBV9 - TGTGCCAGCAGCACCGGGGACAGGGCGAACACTGAAGCTTTCTTT CASSTGDRANTEAFF
- TRBJ2-6 TRBV30 - TGTGCCTGCGGGCCAACTGGGGCCAACGTCCTGACTTTC CACGPTGANVLTF
TRBD2 TRBJ2-3 TRBV11-2 - TGTGCCAGCAGGAGGGGACTAGCGGGAACCGATACGCAGTATTTT CASRRGLAGTDTQYF
TRBD1 TRBJ1-4 TRBV7-9 - TGTGCCAGCAGTCCGGGACAGGGACCTGAAAAACTGTTTTTT CASSPGQGPEKLFF
- TRBJ2-7 TRBV30 - TGTGCCTGGAGTGGTACAGGGAAATCCTCCTACGAGCAGTACTTC CAWSGTGKSSYEQYF
- TRBJ2-2 TRBV10-1 - TGCGCCAGCAGTGAGGGCCCGGGGGAGCTGTTTTTT CASSEGPGELFF
- TRBJ2-5 TRBV6-5 once TGTGCCAGCAGTTACGACGTACAAGAGACCCAGTACTTC CASSYDVQETQYF
- TRBJ1-2 TRBV6-1 - TGTGCCAGCAGTGGGGGCGGGGGAATCAGAAAGACGGGCTACACCTTC CASSGGGGIRKTGYTF
- TRBJ2-7 TRBV11-2 - TGTGCCAGCAGCTTAGACGGGAGCTCCTACGAGCAGTACTTC CASSLDGSSYEQYF
- TRBJ2-1 TRBV13 - TGTGCCAGCAGCTTAGGACGGGGCTCCTACAATGAGCAGTTCTTC CASSLGRGSYNEQFF
- TRBJ2-7 TRBV7-2 - TGTGCCAGCAGCCTCGTTCCAGCCTACGAGCAGTACTTC CASSLVPAYEQYF